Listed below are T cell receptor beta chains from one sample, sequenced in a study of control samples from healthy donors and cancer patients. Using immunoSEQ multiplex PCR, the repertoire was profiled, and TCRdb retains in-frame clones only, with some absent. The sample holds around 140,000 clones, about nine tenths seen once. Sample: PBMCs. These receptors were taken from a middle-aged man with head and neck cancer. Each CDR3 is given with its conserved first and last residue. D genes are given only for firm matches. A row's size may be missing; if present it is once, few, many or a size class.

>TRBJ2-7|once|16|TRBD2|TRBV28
TGTGCCAGCGGGGGGCTAGCGGGAGCGGCTCCCTACGAGCAGTACTTC
CASGGLAGAAPYEQYF
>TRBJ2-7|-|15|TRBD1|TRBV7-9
TGTGCCAGCAGGCGACAGGGGGCGGGAACCTACGAGCAGTACTTC
CASRRQGAGTYEQYF
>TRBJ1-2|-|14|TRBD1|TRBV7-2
TGTGCCAGCACCCCGGGACAGGGACCGGAAGGCTACACCTTC
CASTPGQGPEGYTF
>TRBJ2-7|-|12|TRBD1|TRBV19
TGTGCCAGTAGTGACAGGGCTTACGAGCAGTACTTC
CASSDRAYEQYF
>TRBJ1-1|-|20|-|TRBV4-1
TGCGCCAGCAGCCAATCCACGGGCCCCAGGCAGGGGCGGATGAACACTGAAGCTTTCTTT
CASSQSTGPRQGRMNTEAFF
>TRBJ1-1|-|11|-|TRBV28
TGTGCCAGCAGTTTAAGCAGTGAAGCTTTCTTT
CASSLSSEAFF
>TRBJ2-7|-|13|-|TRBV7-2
TGTGCCAGCAGCTTAACCGGGAGCCACGAGCAGTACTTC
CASSLTGSHEQYF
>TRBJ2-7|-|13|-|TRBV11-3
TGTGCCAGCAGCCAGGGACCAGCTTACGAGCAGTACTTC
CASSQGPAYEQYF
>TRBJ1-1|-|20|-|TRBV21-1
TGTGCCAGCAGCAAAGAATTCCCCCTCGGTAGTGGGCAGCGGGATATTGAAGCTTTCTTT
CASSKEFPLGSGQRDIEAFF
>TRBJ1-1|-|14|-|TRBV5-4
TGTGCCAGCAGCTTGGGACGGCCGAACACTGAAGCTTTCTTT
CASSLGRPNTEAFF
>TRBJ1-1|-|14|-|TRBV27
TGTGCCAGCAGTTCAAGGACACCCGCCACTGAAGCTTTCTTT
CASSSRTPATEAFF
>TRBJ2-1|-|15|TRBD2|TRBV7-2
TGTGCCAGCAGCTTGACTAGCGGGCCTTACAATGAGCAGTTCTTC
CASSLTSGPYNEQFF
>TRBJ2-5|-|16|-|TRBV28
TGTGCCAGCAGTTTAATGCCTGGCAGGGGACAAGAGACCCAGTACTTC
CASSLMPGRGQETQYF
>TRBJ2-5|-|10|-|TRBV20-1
TGCAGTGCTAGCGACGGGGCTGAGTACTTC
CSASDGAEYF